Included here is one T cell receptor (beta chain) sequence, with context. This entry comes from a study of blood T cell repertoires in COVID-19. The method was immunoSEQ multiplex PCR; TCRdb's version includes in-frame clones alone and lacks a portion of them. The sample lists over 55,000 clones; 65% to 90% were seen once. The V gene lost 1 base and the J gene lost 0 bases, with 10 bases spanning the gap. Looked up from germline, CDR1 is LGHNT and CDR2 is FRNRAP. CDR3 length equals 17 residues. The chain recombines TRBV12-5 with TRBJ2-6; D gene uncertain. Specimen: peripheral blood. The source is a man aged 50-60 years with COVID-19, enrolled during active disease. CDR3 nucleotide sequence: TGTGCTAGTGGTTTGGGGGCCCCAGACTCTGGGGCCAACGTCCTGACTTTC. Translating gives CASGLGAPDSGANVLTF.